These 17 T cell receptor beta chains share one sample of origin, sequenced in a study of blood T cell repertoires in COVID-19. Sequencing used immunoSEQ multiplex PCR; TCRdb keeps in-frame clones, though not all of them. This sample carries 170,000 or so clones, approximately 90% of them seen once, and the ten largest clones take 0.85% to 0.95%. Source material: peripheral blood. These receptors all stem from a woman aged 18-29 years who had recovered from COVID-19.

V gene TRBV4-3 combines with J gene TRBJ2-7; TRBD1 matches at 10 bases. Germline V gives CDR1 LGHNA, CDR2 YSLEER. The CDR3 totals 15 residues. V lost 0 bases, J lost 6 bases, and 5 bases stayed unmatched. CDR3 protein: CASSQDRDRGGEQYF. As DNA, the CDR3 is TGCGCCAGCAGCCAAGATCGGGACAGGGGAGGCGAGCAGTACTTC.

This sequence joins TRBV19 and TRBJ2-1, with 7 positions matching TRBD1. The CDR3 has 16 residues. CDR1 and CDR2 (germline): LNHDA, SQIVND (reference sequence). V trimming: 3 bases; J trimming: 6 bases; junction bases outside the gene matches: 11. CDR3 sequence reads: CASSILGGQTGNEQFF. CDR3 coding DNA: TGTGCCAGTAGTATCCTAGGGGGCCAGACGGGCAATGAGCAGTTCTTC.

V and J are TRBV6-1 and TRBJ1-5; 10 nucleotides line up with TRBD1. Germline assignment: CDR1 MNHNS and CDR2 SASEGT. The CDR3 is 16 amino acids. With 1 base clipped from V and 5 bases from J, the junction kept 5 bases outside the gene matches. In nucleotides, the CDR3 is TGTGCCAGCAGTGAAGAGAGGACAGGGGGTTATCAGCCCCAGCATTTT. Its protein product is CASSEERTGGYQPQHF.

On this clone: The same CDR3 is also encoded by other DNA sequences in this sample. V is TRBV7-2 and J is TRBJ1-1, with a tentative D call TRBD1 (5 bases). V gave up 5 bases and J gave up 6 bases, with 13 bases separating them. The V gene's germline CDR1 is SGHTA and CDR2 FQGNSA. The length of the CDR3 is 13 residues. In nucleotides, the CDR3 is TGTGCCAGCAGCCCTTGGGGCGGTTCTGAAGCTTTCTTT. Translated, it gives CASSPWGGSEAFF.

The chain joins TRBV21-1 to TRBJ2-7; the listed D gene, TRBD2, was not tested against the DNA. TRBV21-1 is listed as a pseudogene. This CDR3 has 13 amino acids. The CDR3 loop reads CASSNWEGIEQYV. The CDR3 nucleotides read TGTGCCAGCAGCAACTGGGAGGGGATCGAGCAGTACGTC.

This clone has a handful of counts. The chain links TRBV9 to TRBJ2-5, with D perhaps matching TRBD1 (6 bases). Trimming took off 3 bases at V and 4 bases at J, with 16 bases between the two ends. This CDR3 spans 15 amino acids. The germline V gene has CDR1 SGDLS and CDR2 YYNGEE. The CDR3 sequence: CASSASTGLRETQYF. The CDR3 DNA sequence: TGTGCCAGCAGCGCGTCCACAGGGCTACGAGAGACCCAGTACTTC. The full variable domain, completed using reference TRBV9 and TRBJ2-5, is DSGVTQTPKHLITATGQRVTLRCSPRSGDLSVYWYQQSLDQGLQFLIQYYNGEERAKGNILERFSAQQFPDLHSELNLSSLELGDSALYFCASSASTGLRETQYFGPGTRLLVL.

This chain links TRBV7-8 with TRBJ2-5, with D perhaps TRBD2 (5 bases). V was trimmed by 2 bases and J by 4 bases, leaving 11 bases between them. This CDR3 is built from 14 residues. Germline V lookup: CDR1 SGHVS, CDR2 FQNEAQ. The DNA of the CDR3 is TGTGCCAGCAGCTTACTAGCCCTGACAGAGACCCAGTACTTC. As protein: CASSLLALTETQYF.

The rearrangement uses TRBV11-2 and TRBJ2-7, with D tentatively TRBD2 (6 bases). Germline loops: CDR1 SGHAT, CDR2 FQNNGV. This CDR3 region has 19 residues. The V end lost 4 bases, the J end lost 1 base, and 26 bases lay between the germline ends. Here the CDR3 reads CASSSKMAPGYRGSYEQYV. For the CDR3, the DNA is TGTGCCAGCAGCTCAAAAATGGCGCCGGGGTATCGGGGGTCCTACGAGCAGTACGTC.

This clone was detected a few times. This sequence joins TRBV24-1 and TRBJ2-4; tentative D call: TRBD1 (8 bases). The CDR3 runs to 14 residues. V gave up 3 bases and J gave up 6 bases, with 11 bases separating them. Germline V gene lookup returns CDR1 KGHDR and CDR2 SFDVKD. CDR3 nucleotide sequence: TGTGCCACCAGTGATCACAGGGGGGGAAACATTCAGTACTTC. The encoded protein is CATSDHRGGNIQYF.

The chain combines TRBV4-1 with TRBJ2-7; 8 bases are shared with TRBD2. The germline V gene encodes CDR1 MGHRA and CDR2 YSYEKL. CDR3 length: 16 residues. J gave up 5 bases and V 0 bases, and 9 bases lay outside the gene matches. The CDR3 DNA reads TGCGCCAGCAGCCAAGATCTGAGCGGGAGAGTGAACGAGCAGTACGTC. Residues: CASSQDLSGRVNEQYV.

The rearrangement joins TRBV12-5 to TRBJ2-1; perhaps TRBD2 as D (5 bases). Per germline, CDR1 LGHNT and CDR2 FRNRAP. Trimming pared 3 bases from V and 4 bases from J, leaving 13 bases between. The CDR3 loop spans 15 amino acids. The chain's CDR3 is CASGFDHGVYNEQFF. CDR3 bases: TGTGCTAGTGGTTTCGACCACGGGGTTTACAATGAGCAGTTCTTC.

This clone was picked up a small number of times. The chain uses TRBV4-1 and TRBJ2-1, with D perhaps matching TRBD2 (5 bases). The germline V gene encodes CDR1 MGHRA and CDR2 YSYEKL. The CDR3 runs to 14 residues. The V gene lost 4 bases and the J gene lost 8 bases, with 15 bases spanning the gap. This CDR3 reads CASSLGLGSDEQFF. For the CDR3, the DNA is TGCGCCAGCAGCCTCGGACTGGGTTCGGATGAGCAGTTCTTC.

This clone came up a few times. This chain connects TRBV12-3 or TRBV12-4 to TRBJ1-2, with D tentatively TRBD1 (5 bases). Between the trimmed V and J ends, which lost 7 bases and 2 bases, there was a span of 8 bases. The length of the CDR3 is 12 residues. CDR3 nucleotide sequence: TGTGCCAGCACAGGGCCCAACTATGGCTACACCTTC. Encoded protein: CASTGPNYGYTF.

V and J are TRBV7-9 and TRBJ2-3, with TRBD2 identical over 7 bases. J was trimmed by 0 bases and V by 7 bases; bases with no gene match: 10. The CDR3 runs to 16 residues. Germline CDR1 is SEHNR and CDR2 is FQNEAQ (reference sequence). The CDR3 is CASNEYRGESTDTQYF. In DNA, the CDR3 is TGTGCCAGCAACGAATACCGGGGGGAAAGCACAGATACGCAGTATTTT.

This chain uses TRBV11-2 with TRBJ1-1; 7 bases agree with TRBD1. Unmatched junction bases numbered 5, after V lost 5 bases and J lost 5 bases. Germline loops: CDR1 SGHAT, CDR2 FQNNGV. The CDR3 length is 13 residues. The CDR3 loop reads CASSPPGGTEAFF. The CDR3 nucleotides read TGTGCCAGCAGCCCACCAGGGGGGACTGAAGCTTTCTTT. The variable domain in full, with the rest retrieved from reference TRBV11-2 and TRBJ1-1, is EAGVAQSPRYKIIEKRQSVAFWCNPISGHATLYWYQQILGQGPKLLIQFQNNGVVDDSQLPKDRFSAERLKGVDSTLKIQPAKLEDSAVYLCASSPPGGTEAFFGQGTRLTVV.

The chain combines TRBV7-8 with TRBJ1-3; D is ambiguous. The length of the CDR3 is 15 residues. Germline loops: CDR1 SGHVS, CDR2 FQNEAQ. Trimming stripped 6 bases from V and 1 base from J, with 13 bases between. The CDR3 bases are TGTGCCAGCAGTCCACGACGGGGATCTGGAAACACCATATATTTT. Translation gives CASSPRRGSGNTIYF.

This rearrangement joins TRBV7-2 to TRBJ2-1; a weak D match, TRBD2 (7 bases). The CDR3 extends over 13 amino acids. Germline CDR1 SGHTA, CDR2 FQGNSA. Between the trimmed V and J ends, which lost 5 bases and 7 bases, there was a span of 12 bases. The CDR3 is CASSRKGGNEQFF. DNA of the CDR3: TGTGCCAGCAGCCGAAAGGGGGGGAATGAGCAGTTCTTC.